This paragraph reports one T cell receptor (beta chain). Its specificity is unknown. The data stem from a study of cytomegalovirus exposure and HLA in healthy donors. V lost 7 bases and J lost 1; bases outside the gene matches: 8. In germline, CDR1 is SQVTM, CDR2 ANQGSEA. The CDR3 contains 14 residues. General study points: Specific recognition of CMV antigens was confirmed in vitro for three chains (all CMV-associated).

Measured with immunoSEQ multiplex PCR; TCRdb has only the in-frame clones, and not every one. The profile shows about 83,000 clones, 96% of them singletons. This TCR derives from a young woman in good health and CMV-seronegative. The chain joins TRBV29-1 to TRBJ1-1, with 8 bases identical to TRBD1. Sequencing input: PBMCs. The CDR3: CSGSAGTGNTEAFF. The CDR3 DNA is TGCAGCGGATCAGCCGGGACAGGGAACACTGAAGCTTTCTTT.